The subject of this entry is one TCR beta chain. The data stem from a study of T-cell memory formation after mild COVID-19. CDR3 length: 19 amino acids. V lost 6 bases to trimming and J lost 2 bases, with 23 bases between them. TCRdb reprocessed the 5' RACE reads with MiXCR, giving one entry per CDR3 protein. The sample contains tens of thousands of distinct CDR3 sequences, under 25% of which appear only once. This clonotype was sampled from an adult who had mild COVID-19 (a few samples of this study predate the infection). Cell type and time point are not known. The chain uses TRBV12-3 or TRBV12-4 and TRBJ2-6; the D gene is possibly TRBD1 (5 bases). The sample was PBMCs or a T cell subset sorted from them (not recorded which). The CDR3 bases are TGTGCCAGCAGGCGAGAAGTAATCGTACAGGTCACTGGGGCCAACGTCCTGACTTTC. Protein product: CASRREVIVQVTGANVLTF.